Included here is one T cell receptor (beta chain) sequence, with context. Per the original data handling: Reference gene primer amplification gave nucleated cell count estimates. The protocol was immunoSEQ multiplex PCR, while the TCRdb copy is restricted to in-frame clones and leaves out a portion. V, J and clone size reflect that table, while D and trimming were determined from the DNA. The table lists tens of thousands of clones, around nine tenths of them singletons, with 5% to 6.5% in the top ten. These data originate in a study of blood T cell repertoires in COVID-19. Study-wide background: The study drew acute and convalescent COVID-19 samples from the United States, Italy and Spain.

Germline values: CDR1 KGHDR, CDR2 SFDVKD. Between the trimmed V and J ends, which lost 4 bases and 4 bases, there was a span of 10 bases. The length of the CDR3 is 14 residues. This TCR derives from a man aged 60 to 69 with acute or convalescent COVID-19. The chain combines TRBV24-1 with TRBJ1-5; perhaps TRBD1 as D (5 bases). The specimen was peripheral blood. In nucleotides, the CDR3 is TGTGCCACCAGTGACCGACAGAATAATCAGCCCCAGCATTTT. Its translation is CATSDRQNNQPQHF.